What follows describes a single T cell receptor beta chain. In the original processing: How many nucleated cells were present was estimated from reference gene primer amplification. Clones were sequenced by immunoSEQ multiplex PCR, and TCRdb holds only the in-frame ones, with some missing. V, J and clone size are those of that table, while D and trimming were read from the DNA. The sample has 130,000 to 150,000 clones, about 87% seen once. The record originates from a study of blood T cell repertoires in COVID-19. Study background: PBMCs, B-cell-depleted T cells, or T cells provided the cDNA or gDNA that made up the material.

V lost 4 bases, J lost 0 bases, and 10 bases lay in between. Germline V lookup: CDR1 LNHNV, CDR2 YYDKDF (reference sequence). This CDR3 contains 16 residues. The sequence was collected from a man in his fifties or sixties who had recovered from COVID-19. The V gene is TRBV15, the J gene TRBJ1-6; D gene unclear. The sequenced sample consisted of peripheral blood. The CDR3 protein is CATSTPLSSYNSPLHF. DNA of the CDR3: TGTGCCACCAGCACTCCCCTCAGCTCCTATAATTCACCCCTCCACTTT.